Listed here is a single T cell receptor (beta chain). The data belong to a study of OX40 agonist ivuxolimab in advanced cancers. Profiled with immunoSEQ multiplex PCR; TCRdb holds only in-frame clones, not every one. The top ten hold around 2.4% of the sample, which has tens of thousands of clones, 85% seen once. This CDR3 is built from 14 residues. The germline V gene has CDR1 ENHRY and CDR2 SYGVKD. Trimming cost V 2 bases and J 2 bases, with 6 bases left between them. The sample here was CD4+ or CD8+ T cells sorted from blood, taken in a trial of the OX40 agonist ivuxolimab. The TCR comes from an adult with an advanced solid tumor such as melanoma, head and neck, liver or kidney cancer. The rearrangement joins TRBV10-3 to TRBJ1-4; no definite D call. The CDR3 is CAISERHTNEKLFF. The CDR3 DNA reads as TGTGCCATCAGTGAGAGACACACTAATGAAAAACTGTTTTTT.